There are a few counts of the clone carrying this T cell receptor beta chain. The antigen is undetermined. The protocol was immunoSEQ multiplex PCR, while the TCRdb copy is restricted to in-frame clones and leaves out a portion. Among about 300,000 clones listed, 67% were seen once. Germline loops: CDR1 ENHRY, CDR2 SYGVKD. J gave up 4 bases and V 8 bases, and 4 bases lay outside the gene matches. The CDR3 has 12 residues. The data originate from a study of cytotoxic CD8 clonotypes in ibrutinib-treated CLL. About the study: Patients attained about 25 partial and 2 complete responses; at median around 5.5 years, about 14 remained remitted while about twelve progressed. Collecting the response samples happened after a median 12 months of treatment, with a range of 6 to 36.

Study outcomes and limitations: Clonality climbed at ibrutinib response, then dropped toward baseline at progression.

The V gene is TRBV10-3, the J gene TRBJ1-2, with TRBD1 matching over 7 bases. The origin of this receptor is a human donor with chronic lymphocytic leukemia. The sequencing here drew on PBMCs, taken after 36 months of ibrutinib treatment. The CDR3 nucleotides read TGTGCCATCGGACAGGATCGCTATGGCTACACCTTC. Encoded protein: CAIGQDRYGYTF.